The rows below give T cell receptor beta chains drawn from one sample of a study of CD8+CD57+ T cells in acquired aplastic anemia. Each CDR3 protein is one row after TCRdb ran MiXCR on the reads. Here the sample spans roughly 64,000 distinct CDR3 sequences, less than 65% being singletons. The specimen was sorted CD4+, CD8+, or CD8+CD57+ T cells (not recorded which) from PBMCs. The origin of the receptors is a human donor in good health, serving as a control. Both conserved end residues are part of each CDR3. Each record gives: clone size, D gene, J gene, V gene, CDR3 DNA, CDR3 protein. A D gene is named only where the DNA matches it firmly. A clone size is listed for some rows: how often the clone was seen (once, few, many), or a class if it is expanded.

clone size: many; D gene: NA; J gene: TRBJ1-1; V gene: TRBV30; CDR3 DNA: TGTGCCTGGAGTACGGCTTTTGGCAGGGAGAACACTGAAGCTTTCTTT; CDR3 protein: CAWSTAFGRENTEAFF
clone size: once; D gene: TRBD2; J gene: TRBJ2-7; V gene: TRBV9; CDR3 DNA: TGTGCCAGCAGCGTAGCTGGCGGGAGCTACAACGAGCAGTACTTC; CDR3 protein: CASSVAGGSYNEQYF
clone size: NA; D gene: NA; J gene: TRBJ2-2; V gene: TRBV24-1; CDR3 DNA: TGTGCCACCACTGGCCGAGGCGGCACCGGGGAGCTGTTTTTT; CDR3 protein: CATTGRGGTGELFF
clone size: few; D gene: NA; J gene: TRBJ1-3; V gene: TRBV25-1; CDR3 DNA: TGTGCCAGCAGTGGATTCTTGCAACCCTCTGGAAACACCATATATTTT; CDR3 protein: CASSGFLQPSGNTIYF
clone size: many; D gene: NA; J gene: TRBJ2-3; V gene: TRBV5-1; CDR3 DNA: TGCGCCAGCAGCTCGGGCTCCGTTCTAAGCAAAGATACGCAGTATTTT; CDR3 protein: CASSSGSVLSKDTQYF
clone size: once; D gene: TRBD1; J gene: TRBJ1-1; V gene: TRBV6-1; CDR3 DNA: TGTGCCAGCAGTGTATCGATACAGGGGACAGCTTTCTTT; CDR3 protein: CASSVSIQGTAFF
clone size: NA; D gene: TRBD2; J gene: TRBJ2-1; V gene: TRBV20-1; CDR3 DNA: TGCAGTGCCTCGGCTGGGACTAGCGGGAGGGCAAGGAATGAGCAGTTCTTC; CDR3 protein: CSASAGTSGRARNEQFF
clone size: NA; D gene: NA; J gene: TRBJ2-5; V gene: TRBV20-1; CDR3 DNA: TGCAGTGCTAGCAGAATCGATGCGAAAGAGACCCAGTACTTC; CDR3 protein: CSASRIDAKETQYF
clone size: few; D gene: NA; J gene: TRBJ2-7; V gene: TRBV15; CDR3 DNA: TGTGCCACCAGCTCTGATGACGGGAGCTCCTACGAGCAGTACTTC; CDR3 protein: CATSSDDGSSYEQYF
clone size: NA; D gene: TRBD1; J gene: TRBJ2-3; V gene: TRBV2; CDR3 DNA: TGTGCCGGCAGTGACAGGGGAGCGAGAGTCACAGATACGCAGTATTTT; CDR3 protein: CAGSDRGARVTDTQYF
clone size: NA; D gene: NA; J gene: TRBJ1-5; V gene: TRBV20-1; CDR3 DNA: TGCAGTGCTAGTGGGGGGGGAGGCAATCAGCCCCAGCATTTT; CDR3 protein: CSASGGGGNQPQHF
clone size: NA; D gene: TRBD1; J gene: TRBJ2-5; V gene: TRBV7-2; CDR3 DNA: TGTGCCAGCAGCTGGGGACAGGGGGAGACCCAGTACTTC; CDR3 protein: CASSWGQGETQYF
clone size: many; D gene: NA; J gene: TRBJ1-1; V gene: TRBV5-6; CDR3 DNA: TGTGCCAGCAGCTTGTTTAGGGGATGGACCATGAACACTGAAGCTTTCTTT; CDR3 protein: CASSLFRGWTMNTEAFF
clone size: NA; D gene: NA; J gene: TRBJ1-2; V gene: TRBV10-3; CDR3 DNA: TGTGCCATCAGTGAGTCTGGGAACTATGGCTACACCTTC; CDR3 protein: CAISESGNYGYTF
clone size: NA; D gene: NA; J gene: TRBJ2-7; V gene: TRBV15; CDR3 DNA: NA; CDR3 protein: CATSIYLCSVDRGSSSEQYF
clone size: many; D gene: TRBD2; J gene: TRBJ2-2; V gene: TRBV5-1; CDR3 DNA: TGCGCCAGCAGCAGGGAGGCTAGCGGGTCGAATGCCGGGGAGCTGTTTTTT; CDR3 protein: CASSREASGSNAGELFF
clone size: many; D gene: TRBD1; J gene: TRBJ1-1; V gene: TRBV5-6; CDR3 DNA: TGTGCCAGCGGCAGGACAGGGAACACTGAAGCTTTCTTT; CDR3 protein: CASGRTGNTEAFF